The source of this T cell receptor (beta chain) is a study of cytomegalovirus exposure and HLA in healthy donors. Overall study findings and caveats: Data from an earlier analysis indicated that most TCR beta V segments were productive either about 87% or about 30% of the time. Association of a missense DCLRE1C variant with TCR beta V- and J-gene trimming was reported in a later analysis.

13 Jbeta primers and 60 Vbeta primers were used for the PCR. Some clones are missing from TCRdb's copy, which holds only in-frame ones; the method was immunoSEQ multiplex PCR. The sample includes 200,000 or so clones, about 85% of them seen just once. This clone was counted a few times. Its specificity is not known. The germline V gene has CDR1 SGHTA and CDR2 FQGNSA. J gave up 2 bases and V 4 bases, and 5 bases lay outside the gene matches. CDR3 length: 15 amino acids. Material: PBMCs. The chain recombines TRBV7-2 with TRBJ2-5; TRBD1 matches at 9 bases. The clonotype was recovered from a man aged 45 to 65 in good health and CMV-seronegative. The CDR3 region is CASSSGTGRQETQYF. The CDR3, as DNA: TGTGCCAGCAGCTCCGGGACAGGGCGACAAGAGACCCAGTACTTC.